Below, one T cell receptor (beta chain) is given with its context. These data come from a study of blood T cell repertoires in COVID-19. The overall study: The analysed material was cDNA or gDNA that came from T cells, B-cell-depleted T cells, or PBMCs.

CDR3 size: 14 residues. Trimming shortened V by 1 base and J by 3 bases, and 8 bases separated the two germline ends. Germline values: CDR1 SGHRS, CDR2 YFSETQ. Only in-frame clones appear in the TCRdb table, and some are missing; sequencing was by immunoSEQ multiplex PCR. The data hold about 150,000 clones, with around 80% observed a single time. Sequences were obtained from peripheral blood. The chain recombines TRBV5-1 with TRBJ1-5, with D possibly matching TRBD1 (6 bases). This sequence was found in a human donor with acute or convalescent COVID-19. The donor label of this sample is uncertain. In DNA, the CDR3 is TGCGCCAGCAGCTTGCCAGGGGACAATCAGCCCCAGCATTTT. Translation gives CASSLPGDNQPQHF.